This T cell receptor (beta chain) was sequenced during a study of blood T cell repertoires in COVID-19. Repertoires were generated with immunoSEQ multiplex PCR, while TCRdb's copy carries only in-frame clones and drops some. The sample includes 250,000 or so clones, less than 90% of them seen just once. This CDR3 is built from 13 residues. Germline-derived CDR1 and CDR2 are LNHDA and SQIVND (reference sequence). V lost 8 bases to trimming and J lost 3 bases; unmatched junction nucleotides: 2. The chain couples TRBV19 to TRBJ2-1; 9 bases align to TRBD1. Sequencing was done on a sample of peripheral blood. The clonotype was recovered from a man aged 55 to 70 with acute or convalescent COVID-19. This CDR3 reads CASGGQGYNEQFF. CDR3 nucleotide sequence: TGTGCCAGTGGGGGACAGGGCTACAATGAGCAGTTCTTC.